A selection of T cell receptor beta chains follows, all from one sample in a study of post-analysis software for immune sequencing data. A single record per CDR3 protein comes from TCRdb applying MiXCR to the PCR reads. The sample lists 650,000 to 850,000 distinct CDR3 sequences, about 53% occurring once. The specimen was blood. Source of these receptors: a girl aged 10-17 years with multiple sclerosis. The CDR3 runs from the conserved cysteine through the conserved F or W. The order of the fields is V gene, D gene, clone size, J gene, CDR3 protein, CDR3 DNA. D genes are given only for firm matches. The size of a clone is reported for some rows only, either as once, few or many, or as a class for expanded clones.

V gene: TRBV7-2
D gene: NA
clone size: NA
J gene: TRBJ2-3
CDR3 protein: CASSPPGAGRDTQYF
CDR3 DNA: TGTGCCAGCAGCCCCCCAGGGGCCGGAAGGGATACGCAGTATTTT

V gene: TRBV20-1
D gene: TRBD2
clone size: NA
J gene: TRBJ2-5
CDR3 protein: CSAGLAGAYRETQYF
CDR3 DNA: TGCAGTGCCGGACTAGCGGGGGCCTACCGAGAGACCCAGTACTTC

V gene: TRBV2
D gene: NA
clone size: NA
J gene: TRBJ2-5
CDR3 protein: CASSYRFLTDEQYF
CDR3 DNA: TGTGCCAGCAGTTACCGGTTCCTTACCGATGAGCAGTACTTC

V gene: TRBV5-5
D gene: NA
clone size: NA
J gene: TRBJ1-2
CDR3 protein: CASSIRRTLANYGYTF
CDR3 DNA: TGTGCCAGCAGCATAAGGAGAACTTTAGCTAACTATGGCTACACCTTC

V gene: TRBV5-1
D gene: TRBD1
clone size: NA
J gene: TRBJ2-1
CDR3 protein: CASSRDRGGLYNEQFF
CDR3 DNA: TGCGCCAGCAGCAGGGACAGGGGTGGTCTCTACAATGAGCAGTTCTTC

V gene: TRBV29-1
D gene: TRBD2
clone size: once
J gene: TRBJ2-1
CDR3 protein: CSVVTSGRGGEQFF
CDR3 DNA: TGCAGCGTTGTGACTAGCGGGAGAGGGGGTGAGCAGTTCTTC

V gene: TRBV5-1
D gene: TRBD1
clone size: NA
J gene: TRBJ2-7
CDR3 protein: CASSSASGGLEQYF
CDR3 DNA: TGCGCCAGCAGCTCAGCTTCAGGGGGCCTAGAGCAGTACTTC

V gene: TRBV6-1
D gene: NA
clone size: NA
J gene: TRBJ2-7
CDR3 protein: CAGRRSVSSARSSYEQYF
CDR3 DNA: TGTGCCGGTAGGCGATCCGTTTCCTCTGCCAGGAGCTCCTACGAGCAGTACTTC

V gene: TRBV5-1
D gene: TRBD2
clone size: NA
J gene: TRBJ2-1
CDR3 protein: CASRPAGGSSYNEQFF
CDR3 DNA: TGCGCCAGCAGACCGGCCGGCGGGAGCTCCTACAATGAGCAGTTCTTC

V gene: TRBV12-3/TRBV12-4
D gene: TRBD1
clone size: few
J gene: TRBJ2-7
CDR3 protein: CASSTGTGEGYF
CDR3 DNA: TGTGCCAGCAGTACCGGGACAGGCGAAGGGTACTTC

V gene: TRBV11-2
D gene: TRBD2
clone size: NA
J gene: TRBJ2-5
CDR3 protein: CASSPISRGGPGETQYF
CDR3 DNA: TGTGCCAGCAGCCCTATTTCCCGGGGGGGCCCAGGAGAGACCCAGTACTTC

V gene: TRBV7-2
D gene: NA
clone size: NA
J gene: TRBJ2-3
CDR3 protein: CASQTGRPKGTDTQYF
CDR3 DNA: TGTGCCAGCCAGACTGGACGGCCTAAAGGGACAGATACGCAGTATTTT

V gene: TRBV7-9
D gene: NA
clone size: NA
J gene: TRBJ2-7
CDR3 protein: CASNGATYEQYF
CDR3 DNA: TGTGCCAGCAATGGTGCCACCTACGAGCAGTACTTC

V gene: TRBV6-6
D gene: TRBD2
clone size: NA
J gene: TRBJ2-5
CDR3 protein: CACQPGTSGNQETQYF
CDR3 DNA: TGTGCCTGCCAACCCGGGACTAGCGGGAACCAAGAGACCCAGTACTTC

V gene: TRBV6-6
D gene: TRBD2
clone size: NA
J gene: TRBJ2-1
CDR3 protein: CASSGQPGLGDNEQFF
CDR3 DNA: TGTGCCAGCAGTGGCCAACCGGGACTAGGAGACAATGAGCAGTTCTTC

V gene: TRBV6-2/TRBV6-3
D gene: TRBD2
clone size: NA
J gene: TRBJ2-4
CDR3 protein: CASRGGEGIQYF
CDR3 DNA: TGTGCCAGCAGAGGAGGGGAGGGCATTCAGTACTTC

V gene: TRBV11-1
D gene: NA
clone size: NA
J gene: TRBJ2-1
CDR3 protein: CASDKKGQRTYNEQFF
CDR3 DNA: TGTGCCAGCGATAAAAAGGGCCAGAGGACCTACAATGAGCAGTTCTTC

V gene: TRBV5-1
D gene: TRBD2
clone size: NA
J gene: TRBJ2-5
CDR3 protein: CASSPGLGGETQYF
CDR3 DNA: TGCGCCAGCAGCCCCGGACTAGGAGGAGAGACCCAGTACTTC

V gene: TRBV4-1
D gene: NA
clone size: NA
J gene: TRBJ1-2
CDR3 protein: CASSPTLGANYGYTF
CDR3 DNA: TGCGCCAGCAGCCCTACCCTGGGGGCAAACTATGGCTACACCTTC

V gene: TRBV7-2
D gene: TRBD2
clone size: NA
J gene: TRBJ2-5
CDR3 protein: CASSLSPLAGGPRNEQYF
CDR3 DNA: TGTGCCAGCAGCTTATCACCTTTAGCGGGAGGGCCTCGGAATGAGCAGTACTTC

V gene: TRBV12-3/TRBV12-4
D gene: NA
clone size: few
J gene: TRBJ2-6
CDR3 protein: CATRSGANVLTF
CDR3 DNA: TGTGCCACCCGCTCTGGGGCCAACGTCCTGACTTTC

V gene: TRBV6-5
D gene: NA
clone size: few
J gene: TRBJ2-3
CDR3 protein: CASRPGSSDTQYF
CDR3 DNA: TGTGCCAGCCGCCCGGGCAGCTCAGATACGCAGTATTTT

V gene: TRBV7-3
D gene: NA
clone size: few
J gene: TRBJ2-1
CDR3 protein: CASSLGWSSDNEQFF
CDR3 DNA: TGTGCCAGCAGCTTAGGGTGGAGTAGCGACAATGAGCAGTTCTTC

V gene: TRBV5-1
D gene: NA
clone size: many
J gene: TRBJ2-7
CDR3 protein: CASSPPSYEQYF
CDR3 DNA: TGTGCCAGCAGCCCCCCCTCCTACGAGCAGTACTTC

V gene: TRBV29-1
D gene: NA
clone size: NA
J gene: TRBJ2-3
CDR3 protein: CSVGRSTQYF
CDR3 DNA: TGCAGCGTTGGTCGAAGTACGCAGTATTTT

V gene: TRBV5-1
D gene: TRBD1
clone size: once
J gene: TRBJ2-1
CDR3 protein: CASSPGGTISSYNEQFF
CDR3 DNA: TGCGCCAGCAGTCCAGGGGGCACCATTAGCTCCTACAATGAGCAGTTCTTC

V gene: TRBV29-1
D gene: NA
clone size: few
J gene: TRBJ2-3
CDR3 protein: CSVPRKEARARIADTQYF
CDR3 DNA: TGCAGCGTTCCCCGGAAGGAGGCCAGGGCTAGAATCGCAGATACGCAGTATTTT

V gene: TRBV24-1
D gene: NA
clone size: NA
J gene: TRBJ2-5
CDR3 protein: CATSDGGAPGDRQETQYF
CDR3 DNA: TGTGCCACCAGTGACGGAGGGGCGCCAGGGGATAGGCAAGAGACCCAGTACTTC

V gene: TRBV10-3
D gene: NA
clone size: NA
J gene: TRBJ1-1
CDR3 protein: CASSESEYEAFF
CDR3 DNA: TGTGCCAGCAGTGAGTCGGAGTATGAAGCTTTCTTT

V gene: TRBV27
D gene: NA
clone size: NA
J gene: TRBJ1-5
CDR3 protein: CASNKEGFNQPQHF
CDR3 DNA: TGTGCCAGCAACAAAGAGGGGTTTAATCAGCCCCAGCATTTT

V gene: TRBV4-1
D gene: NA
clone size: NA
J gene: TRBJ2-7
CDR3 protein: CASSQDSYLSYEQYF
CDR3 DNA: TGCGCCAGCAGCCAAGACAGTTACCTCTCCTACGAGCAGTACTTC

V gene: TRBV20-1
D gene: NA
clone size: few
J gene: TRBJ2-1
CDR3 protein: CSAREAYGSGQENNEQFF
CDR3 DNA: TGCAGTGCTAGAGAGGCTTACGGATCGGGACAAGAGAACAATGAGCAGTTCTTC

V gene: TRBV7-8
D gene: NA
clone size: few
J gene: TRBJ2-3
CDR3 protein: CASSLDRFPRTSVSTDTQYF
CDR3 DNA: TGTGCCAGCAGCTTAGATCGCTTCCCGCGGACATCGGTTAGCACAGATACGCAGTATTTT

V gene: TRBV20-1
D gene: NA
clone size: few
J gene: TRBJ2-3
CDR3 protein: CSARGLVPTDTQYF
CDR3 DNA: TGCAGTGCTAGAGGGTTAGTCCCCACAGATACGCAGTATTTT

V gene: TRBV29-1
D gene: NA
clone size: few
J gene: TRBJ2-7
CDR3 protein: CSVTGPSYEQYF
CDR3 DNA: TGCAGCGTTACGGGGCCGAGCTACGAGCAGTACTTC

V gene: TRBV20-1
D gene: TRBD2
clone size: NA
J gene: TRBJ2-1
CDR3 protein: CSASPWTRPSSYNEQFF
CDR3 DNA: TGCAGTGCTAGCCCCTGGACTAGGCCGAGCTCCTACAATGAGCAGTTCTTC

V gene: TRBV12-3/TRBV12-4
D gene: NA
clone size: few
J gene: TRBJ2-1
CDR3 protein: CASSSPSVDRGVEQFF
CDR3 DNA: TGTGCCAGCAGTTCACCGAGCGTGGACCGGGGTGTTGAGCAGTTCTTC

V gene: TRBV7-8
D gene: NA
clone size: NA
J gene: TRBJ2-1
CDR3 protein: CASSLEPGFDEQFF
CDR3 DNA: TGTGCCAGCAGCTTAGAGCCAGGGTTCGATGAGCAGTTCTTC

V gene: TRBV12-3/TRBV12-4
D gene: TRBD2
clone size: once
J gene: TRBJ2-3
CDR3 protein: CASRSNRGSSTDTQYF
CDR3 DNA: TGTGCCAGCAGGTCTAATCGCGGGAGCAGCACAGATACGCAGTATTTT

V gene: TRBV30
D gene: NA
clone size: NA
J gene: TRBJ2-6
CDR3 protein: CAAGDRTSGANVLTF
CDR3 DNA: TGTGCCGCGGGCGACCGTACCTCTGGGGCCAACGTCCTGACTTTC

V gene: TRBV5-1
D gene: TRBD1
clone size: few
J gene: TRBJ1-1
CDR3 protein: CATRQGMNTEAFF
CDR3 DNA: TGCGCCACCCGACAGGGAATGAACACTGAAGCTTTCTTT

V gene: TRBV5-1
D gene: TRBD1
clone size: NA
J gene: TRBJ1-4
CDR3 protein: CASSPGQGAREKLFF
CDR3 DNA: TGCGCCAGCAGCCCGGGACAGGGGGCGCGTGAAAAACTGTTTTTT

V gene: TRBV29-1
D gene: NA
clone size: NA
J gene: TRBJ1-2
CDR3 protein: CSVVPGSYYGYTF
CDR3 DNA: TGCAGCGTTGTCCCGGGATCCTACTATGGCTACACCTTC

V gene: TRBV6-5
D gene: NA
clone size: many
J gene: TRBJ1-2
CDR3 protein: CASSHTWDYGYTF
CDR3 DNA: TGTGCCAGCAGTCATACATGGGACTATGGCTACACCTTC